This entry lists 26 T cell receptor beta chains sequenced from one sample in a study of vaccination and CD4 T cells after COVID-19. The assay that was used to sequence DNA from cultured CD4+ T cells was the Oncomine TCR Beta short-read assay. TCRdb redid the calling of the PCR reads with MiXCR, one entry per CDR3 protein. The sample carries 11,000 or so distinct CDR3 sequences, 55% to 75% recorded once. Regarding treatment: roughly 10-day PBMC culture with coronavirus spike peptide pools or control peptides (ViraFEST assay). What these receptors recognize is not known. Material for sequencing was CD4+ T cells from blood, cultured in vitro. The receptors stem from a human donor who had recovered from COVID-19.

The sample holds one count of this clonotype. The rearrangement joins TRBV29-1 to TRBJ1-1; 7 nucleotides align to TRBD1. CDR1 is SQVTM, CDR2 ANQGSEA, per germline. After removal of 5 bases from V and 7 bases from J, the junction contained 7 bases not matched to a gene. The CDR3 spans 12 residues. Here the CDR3 DNA reads TGCAGCGTTTCAGGACAGGTAGTTGAAGCTTTCTTT. The encoded protein is CSVSGQVVEAFF.

Only a few counts were recorded for this clonotype. The chain recombines TRBV11-1 with TRBJ2-4; D possibly corresponds to TRBD1 (6 bases). The ends were cut back, 5 bases at V and 8 bases at J, with 19 bases in the middle. CDR3 length: 15 amino acids. Germline CDR1 and CDR2: SGHAT and FQDESV (reference sequence). CDR3 nucleotide sequence: TGTGCCAGCAGCGCAGGGGTACAGGACATCGACATTCAGTACTTC. It specifies CASSAGVQDIDIQYF.

This clonotype was counted a single time. The V and J genes are TRBV20-1 and TRBJ1-2, with D unresolved. This CDR3 has 10 amino acids. Per germline, CDR1 DFQATT and CDR2 SNEGSKA (reference sequence). V lost 3 bases and J 5 bases, leaving 4 bases between the germline ends. CDR3 sequence: CSARGYGYTF. The CDR3 DNA reads as TGCAGTGCTAGGGGATATGGCTACACCTTC.

The chain employs TRBV15 and TRBJ2-5; TRBD2 is a possible D gene (5 bases). The CDR3 is made up of 14 amino acids. Trimming cost V 0 bases and J 3 bases, with 8 bases left between them. Germline loops: CDR1 LNHNV, CDR2 YYDKDF (reference sequence). The CDR3: CATSRDPREETQYF. For the CDR3, the DNA is TGTGCCACCAGCAGAGATCCGCGGGAAGAGACCCAGTACTTC. The variable domain in full, completed from reference TRBV15 and TRBJ2-5, reads DAMVIQNPRYQVTQFGKPVTLSCSQTLNHNVMYWYQQKSSQAPKLLFHYYDKDFNNEADTPDNFQSRRPNTSFCFLDIRSPGLGDTAMYLCATSRDPREETQYFGPGTRLLVL.

The rearrangement joins TRBV6-1 to TRBJ1-4; D gene ambiguous. Germline CDR1 MNHNS, CDR2 SASEGT. The CDR3 is 13 residues long. V lost 4 bases and J lost 8, with 11 bases in between. The CDR3 sequence: CASSGTSGEKLFF. The CDR3 bases are TGTGCCAGCAGTGGAACCAGCGGGGAAAAACTGTTTTTT.

Comments on this clonotype: Its ends do not fully match the called genes, so a read error is possible. CDR3 sequence: CASTEGGLATEAFF. The CDR3 coding sequence is TGTGCCAGCACTGAAGGTGGTCTCGCCACTGAAGCTTTCTTT. V is TRBV6-1 and J is TRBJ1-1; D ambiguous. CDR1 is MNHNS, CDR2 SASEGT, per germline. The CDR3 consists of 14 residues.

The V and J genes are TRBV25-1 and TRBJ2-3; 8 nucleotides line up with TRBD1. V was clipped by 4 bases and J by 2 bases; unmatched bases: 8. This CDR3 has 16 residues. Germline CDR1 and CDR2: MGHDK and SYGVNS. The CDR3: CASSAPGTGYTDTQYF. In DNA form, the CDR3 reads TGTGCCAGCAGTGCCCCCGGGACAGGCTACACAGATACGCAGTATTTT.

The chain couples TRBV21-1 to TRBJ1-5; the table names TRBD1, a call not compared with the DNA. TRBV21-1 is a known pseudogene. The CDR3 runs to 15 residues. CDR3 bases: TGTGCCAGCAGCCCGGGACCCCGATCTGATCAGCCCCAGCATTTT. Its translation is CASSPGPRSDQPQHF.

The J gene is TRBJ1-4, the V gene TRBV7-2, with D hard to call. Germline V CDR1 and CDR2: SGHTA, FQGNSA. The V end was cut by 3 bases, the J end by 6 bases, with 14 bases between. The CDR3 spans 15 residues. The CDR3 reads CASSLGGVRDEKLFF. The DNA of the CDR3 is TGTGCCAGCAGCTTGGGTGGGGTGAGGGATGAAAAACTGTTTTTT.

The V and J genes are TRBV6-2 or TRBV6-3 and TRBJ2-7; 8 bases line up with TRBD1. The CDR3 extends over 12 amino acids. The germline V gene has CDR1 MNHEY and CDR2 SVGEGT. Unmatched junction bases numbered 0, after V lost 5 bases and J lost 3 bases. The CDR3 DNA sequence: TGTGCCAGCAGTGACAGGGGCTACGAGCAGTACTTC. Translating gives CASSDRGYEQYF.

V usage is TRBV10-3 and J usage is TRBJ2-7; no definite D call. This CDR3 is 14 amino acids long. The germline V gene has CDR1 ENHRY and CDR2 SYGVKD. V gave up 3 bases and J gave up 3 bases, with 12 bases separating them. The CDR3 region has the DNA TGTGCCATCAGTGAATCTGGAGTCGGCTACGAGCAGTACTTC. It yields the protein CAISESGVGYEQYF.

This clonotype was detected a few times. V usage is TRBV20-1 and J usage is TRBJ2-1; D unclear. This CDR3 comprises 13 residues. V lost 3 bases to trimming and J lost 5 bases, with 11 bases between them. Per the germline V gene, CDR1 is DFQATT and CDR2 is SNEGSKA (reference sequence). This CDR3 reads CSASQDFHNEQFF. The CDR3 bases are TGCAGTGCTAGTCAAGACTTCCACAATGAGCAGTTCTTC.

V gene TRBV27 combines with J gene TRBJ2-5; TRBD2 agrees at 10 bases. The V gene's germline CDR1 is MNHEY and CDR2 SMNVEV (reference sequence). The CDR3 length is 17 residues. With 3 bases clipped from V and 3 bases from J, the junction kept 10 bases outside the gene matches. This CDR3 is CASSFPLRLAGEETQYF. Written as DNA, the CDR3 is TGTGCCAGCAGTTTCCCCCTCCGCCTAGCGGGAGAAGAGACCCAGTACTTC.

The table lists this clonotype with a count of one. The genes are TRBV11-3 and TRBJ2-5, with 11 bases that match TRBD1. This CDR3 region has 17 residues. CDR1 and CDR2 from the germline V gene are SGHNT and YENEEA. With 5 bases clipped from V and 3 bases from J, the junction kept 11 bases outside the gene matches. CDR3 in amino acids: CASSQGGRTGGKETQYF. The CDR3 nucleotides read TGTGCCAGCAGCCAGGGGGGTCGGACAGGGGGCAAAGAGACCCAGTACTTC.

Remarks on this clonotype: One end of the junction varies from germline; a read error may be responsible. The V gene is TRBV11-2, the J gene TRBJ1-2; D is possibly TRBD1 (5 bases). Per the germline V gene, CDR1 is SGHAT and CDR2 is FQNNGV. This CDR3 comprises 16 residues. The CDR3 region is CASSLPPGTGENGYTF. The CDR3 coding sequence is TGCGCCAGCAGCCTTCCTCCAGGGACGGGGGAAAATGGCTACACCTTC.

This rearrangement joins TRBV6-5 to TRBJ1-6; 8 bases agree with TRBD1. The V segment lost 4 bases and the J segment 6 bases; nucleotides outside the gene matches: 11. The CDR3 has 17 residues. In germline, CDR1 is MNHEY, CDR2 SVGAGI. The CDR3 bases are TGTGCCAGCAGTTCCGGCAAGACAGGGGATAGTAATTCACCCCTCCACTTT. Translating gives CASSSGKTGDSNSPLHF.

The CDR3 loop is CAWSPRVQAFF. For the CDR3, the DNA is TGTGCCTGGAGCCCCCGGGTTCAAGCTTTCTTT. The chain carries TRBV30 and TRBJ1-1; D remains unclear. CDR3 length: 11 residues. Germline CDR1 reads GTSNPN; CDR2 reads SVGIG (reference sequence). Trimming took off 3 bases at V and 9 bases at J, with 11 bases between the two ends.

This chain links TRBV10-3 with TRBJ1-2; 7 nucleotides line up with TRBD1. This CDR3 comprises 15 residues. Germline CDR1 ENHRY, CDR2 SYGVKD. Germline trimming cut 4 bases from V and 2 bases from J; bases unmatched to any gene: 7. CDR3 region: CAISAAGQLNYGYTF. The CDR3 DNA is TGTGCCATCAGTGCGGCGGGACAGCTAAACTATGGCTACACCTTC.

The count of this clonotype is one. The rearrangement links TRBV28 to TRBJ1-1; D possibly corresponds to TRBD1 (5 bases). Germline CDR1 MDHEN, CDR2 SYDVKM. The CDR3 contains 14 residues. V was clipped by 6 bases and J by 4 bases, with 15 bases between them. Written as DNA, the CDR3 is TGTGCCAGCAGATTAAGTATAGGGGTCACTGAAGCTTTCTTT. It specifies CASRLSIGVTEAFF. The full variable domain, its missing parts supplied by reference TRBV28 and TRBJ1-1, is DVKVTQSSRYLVKRTGEKVFLECVQDMDHENMFWYRQDPGLGLRLIYFSYDVKMKEKGDIPEGYSVSREKKERFSLILESASTNQTSMYLCASRLSIGVTEAFFGQGTRLTVV.

This chain joins TRBV20-1 and TRBJ2-1; TRBD2 matches at 15 bases. V dropped 1 base and J dropped 4; count of bases not matched to a gene: 2. Germline CDR1 DFQATT, CDR2 SNEGSKA (reference sequence). This CDR3 region has 16 residues. CDR3 coding DNA: TGCAGTGCTAGAGCCGGGACTAGCGGGAGGTACAATGAGCAGTTCTTC. Amino acids: CSARAGTSGRYNEQFF.

This clonotype was detected a few times. The CDR3 DNA reads as TGCAGTGCTAGAGTGGGTATTGTGGGCTCCTATAATTCACCCCTCCACTTT. Protein product: CSARVGIVGSYNSPLHF. The chain has TRBV20-1 and TRBJ1-6; D gene unclear. V was trimmed by 1 base and J by 0 bases, leaving 13 bases between them. CDR3 size: 17 residues. Germline V gene sequence: CDR1 DFQATT, CDR2 SNEGSKA (reference sequence).

CDR3 residues: CSVVESKITSSGANVLTF. DNA for the CDR3: TGCAGCGTTGTAGAATCCAAAATAACTAGCTCTGGGGCCAACGTCCTGACTTTC. The chain recombines TRBV29-1 with TRBJ2-6; D is perhaps TRBD2 (5 bases). V was cut by 4 bases and J by 0 bases, with 19 bases left in between. Germline V gives CDR1 SQVTM, CDR2 ANQGSEA. The CDR3 loop spans 18 amino acids.

The chain couples TRBV2 to TRBJ2-3; the match to TRBD2 covers 16 bases. The germline CDR1 and CDR2 sequences are SNHLY and FYNNEI. The CDR3 consists of 16 residues. Trimming removed 4 bases from V and 4 bases from J; junction bases left unmatched: 2. The CDR3 spells CASSGGLAGGADTQYF. Written as DNA, the CDR3 is TGTGCCAGCAGTGGGGGACTAGCGGGAGGGGCAGATACGCAGTATTTT.

This clonotype was picked up a small number of times. The chain combines TRBV2 with TRBJ2-3; D is perhaps TRBD1 (6 bases). V was cut by 6 bases and J by 3 bases, with 13 bases left in between. The germline gives CDR1 SNHLY, CDR2 FYNNEI. The CDR3 is 14 residues long. The CDR3 protein is CASSDRWGTDTQYF. DNA of the CDR3: TGTGCCAGCAGCGACAGGTGGGGGACAGATACGCAGTATTTT.

This clonotype was seen a handful of times. The chain employs TRBV7-6 and TRBJ1-1; no reliable D call. The CDR3 is 13 amino acids. V was shortened by 2 bases and J by 5 bases, with 9 bases between the two germline ends. The germline V gene has CDR1 SGHVS and CDR2 FNYEAQ. This CDR3 reads CASSLTLGTEAFF. The CDR3, as DNA: TGTGCCAGCAGCTTAACACTGGGGACTGAAGCTTTCTTT.

This clonotype turned up a few times. This chain links TRBV7-2 with TRBJ1-6; D is unclear. Trimming shortened V by 1 base and J by 7 bases, and 8 bases separated the two germline ends. CDR1 and CDR2 (germline): SGHTA, FQGNSA. The CDR3 totals 14 residues. The CDR3 here is CASSLVVSNSPLHF. CDR3 coding DNA: TGTGCCAGCAGCTTAGTAGTTAGCAATTCACCCCTCCACTTT. The full variable domain, rest sourced from reference TRBV7-2 and TRBJ1-6, is GAGVSQSPSNKVTEKGKDVELRCDPISGHTALYWYRQSLGQGLEFLIYFQGNSAPDKSGLPSDRFSAERTGGSVSTLTIQRTQQEDSAVYLCASSLVVSNSPLHFGNGTRLTVT.